This T cell receptor beta chain was documented in a study of early T cells in non-severe SARS-CoV-2 infection. Study in general: Sequencing of bulk RNA from unsorted whole blood was done, without chain pairing.

Unique molecular identifiers were added to individual cDNA molecules. TCRdb reprocessed the 5' RACE reads with MiXCR, giving one entry per CDR3 protein. In the table there are approximately 76,000 distinct CDR3 sequences, 11% to 15% of which are singletons. This clonotype was sampled from an adult who was a healthcare worker with PCR-confirmed SARS-CoV-2 infection or an uninfected control (not recorded which). Sequencing was carried out using whole blood.

CDR3 loop: CASSQPGLQETQYF. CDR3 coding DNA: TGTGCCAGCAGCCAACCGGGACTTCAAGAGACCCAGTACTTC. V and J are TRBV7-9 and TRBJ2-5; TRBD2 is a possible D gene (6 bases). V lost 5 bases and J lost 2, with 12 bases in between. The CDR3 sequence is 14 residues long. Germline V gene lookup returns CDR1 SEHNR and CDR2 FQNEAQ (reference sequence).